Below, 28 T cell receptor beta chains from the same sample are listed, as sequenced in a study of T cell responses to AZD1222 COVID-19 vaccine. Clones were sequenced by immunoSEQ multiplex PCR, and TCRdb holds only the in-frame ones, with some missing. The profile shows about 140,000 clones, approximately 89% of them singletons. The sample here was peripheral blood, taken on day 0 of AZD1222 vaccination. The receptors shown here come from an adult in good health.

V is TRBV7-2 and J is TRBJ1-1, with 8 positions matching TRBD1. The CDR3 is 17 residues long. Germline V gene sequence: CDR1 SGHTA, CDR2 FQGNSA. V was clipped by 2 bases and J by 3 bases; unmatched bases: 11. CDR3 loop: CASSLFPRGRRDTEAFF. Written as DNA, the CDR3 is TGTGCCAGCAGCTTATTCCCCAGGGGGCGCCGGGACACTGAAGCTTTCTTT. The full variable domain, in which reference TRBV7-2 and TRBJ1-1 provide the parts outside the CDR3, is GAGVSQSPSNKVTEKGKDVELRCDPISGHTALYWYRQSLGQGLEFLIYFQGNSAPDKSGLPSDRFSAERTGGSVSTLTIQRTQQEDSAVYLCASSLFPRGRRDTEAFFGQGTRLTVV.

This chain uses TRBV5-4 with TRBJ1-2; 8 bases line up with TRBD1. J gave up 8 bases and V 4 bases, and 4 bases lay outside the gene matches. CDR1 and CDR2 (germline): SGHNT, YYREEE (reference sequence). The CDR3 extends over 12 amino acids. In DNA form, the CDR3 reads TGTGCCAGCAGCACAGGGGGTCGCGGCTACACCTTC. Translation: CASSTGGRGYTF.

This sequence joins TRBV6-2 or TRBV6-3 and TRBJ2-1; tentatively, D is TRBD2 (7 bases). The CDR3 covers 15 residues. Per germline, CDR1 MNHEY and CDR2 SVGEGT. V shed 5 bases and J shed 7 bases, with 18 bases lying between them. The CDR3 loop is CASSGGGGGENEQFF. The CDR3 DNA reads as TGTGCCAGCAGTGGGGGAGGGGGGGGTGAGAATGAGCAGTTCTTC.

V usage is TRBV10-1 and J usage is TRBJ2-3, with 13 bases matching TRBD2. The V gene's germline CDR1 is WNHNN and CDR2 SYGVQD (reference sequence). The trim removed 8 bases at V and 3 bases at J, leaving 14 bases unmatched. The CDR3 length is 18 residues. CDR3 coding DNA: TGCGCCAGCGCAATCGGACTAGCGGGAGTAAGGGGGACAGATACGCAGTATTTT. It yields the protein CASAIGLAGVRGTDTQYF.

The CDR3 bases are TGTGCCAGCAGCTTAGACAGGGGGCTTGGCACTGAAGCTTTCTTT. Translation gives CASSLDRGLGTEAFF. The chain is built from TRBV7-2 and TRBJ1-1; 9 bases fit TRBD1. This CDR3 contains 15 residues. Losses at the gene ends were 1 base for V and 4 bases for J; bases not matched to a gene: 4. CDR1 is SGHTA and CDR2 is FQGNSA in the germline V gene. The full variable domain, in which reference TRBV7-2 and TRBJ1-1 provide the parts outside the CDR3, is GAGVSQSPSNKVTEKGKDVELRCDPISGHTALYWYRQSLGQGLEFLIYFQGNSAPDKSGLPSDRFSAERTGGSVSTLTIQRTQQEDSAVYLCASSLDRGLGTEAFFGQGTRLTVV.

The genes are TRBV5-1 and TRBJ1-4; no definite D call. The V and J ends lost 4 bases and 4 bases respectively, with 14 bases between them. Per the germline V gene, CDR1 is SGHRS and CDR2 is YFSETQ. The CDR3 extends over 15 amino acids. The chain's CDR3 is CASSLTRTDNEKLFF. The CDR3, as DNA: TGCGCCAGCAGCCTAACGCGCACAGATAATGAAAAACTGTTTTTT.

J is TRBJ2-1 and V is TRBV11-2; D is possibly TRBD1 (6 bases). The V gene lost 7 bases and the J gene lost 8 bases, with 18 bases spanning the gap. CDR3 length: 14 amino acids. Germline CDR1 reads SGHAT; CDR2 reads FQNNGV. The CDR3 protein is CASIGSGVEDEQFF. The CDR3 bases are TGTGCCAGCATTGGATCAGGGGTTGAGGATGAGCAGTTCTTC.

The CDR3: CASSLAGVYDTQYF. In DNA, the CDR3 is TGTGCCAGCAGCTTAGCGGGAGTATATGATACGCAGTATTTT. This chain joins TRBV11-3 and TRBJ2-3, with D maybe TRBD2 (6 bases). The CDR3 totals 14 residues. Per the germline V gene, CDR1 is SGHNT and CDR2 is YENEEA. V lost 1 base to trimming and J lost 6 bases, with 11 bases between them.

This rearrangement joins TRBV5-1 to TRBJ2-7; 11 positions agree with TRBD1. Germline trimming cut 2 bases from V and 2 bases from J; bases unmatched to any gene: 12. The CDR3 runs 18 residues. The germline V gene encodes CDR1 SGHRS and CDR2 YFSETQ. The CDR3 protein is CASSFRGTGGYGTYEQYF. The CDR3 DNA sequence: TGCGCCAGCAGCTTCCGAGGGACAGGGGGTTATGGTACCTACGAGCAGTACTTC.

This clone was picked up one time. The V and J genes are TRBV25-1 and TRBJ2-7; the match to TRBD1 covers 8 bases. Unmatched junction bases numbered 0, after V lost 3 bases and J lost 2 bases. From germline, CDR1 is MGHDK and CDR2 SYGVNS. The CDR3 spans 13 residues. CDR3 in amino acids: CASSDRGPYEQYF. The CDR3, as DNA: TGTGCCAGCAGTGACAGGGGGCCCTACGAGCAGTACTTC.

The chain links TRBV6-6 to TRBJ2-6, with D possibly matching TRBD2 (5 bases). The CDR3 has 16 residues. V lost 0 bases and J lost 2, with 8 bases in between. Germline CDR1 MNHNY, CDR2 SVGAGI (reference sequence). Here the CDR3 reads CASSYSGATGANVLTF. The CDR3 DNA sequence: TGTGCCAGCAGTTACTCGGGAGCGACTGGGGCCAACGTCCTGACTTTC.

The chain carries TRBV7-8 and TRBJ1-1; D not resolved. V dropped 1 base and J dropped 0 bases, with 6 bases sitting between them. Germline values: CDR1 SGHVS, CDR2 FQNEAQ. This CDR3 comprises 14 residues. The CDR3 region has the DNA TGTGCCAGCAGCTTAGTGGCCGTGAACACTGAAGCTTTCTTT. Translated: CASSLVAVNTEAFF.

The chain employs TRBV2 and TRBJ1-3; the D is unclear. The germline V gene has CDR1 SNHLY and CDR2 FYNNEI. V lost 8 bases and J 4 bases, leaving 15 bases between the germline ends. The CDR3 totals 14 residues. The CDR3 sequence: CASYPISPGNTIYF. DNA of the CDR3: TGTGCCAGCTACCCAATTAGTCCAGGAAACACCATATATTTT. Complete variable domain (other parts from reference TRBV2 and TRBJ1-3): EPEVTQTPSHQVTQMGQEVILRCVPISNHLYFYWYRQILGQKVEFLVSFYNNEISEKSEIFDDQFSVERPDGSNFTLKIRSTKLEDSAMYFCASYPISPGNTIYFGEGSWLTVV.

This chain links TRBV27 with TRBJ2-7, with 8 bases identical to TRBD1. V dropped 5 bases and J dropped 7; count of bases not matched to a gene: 13. The CDR3 extends over 15 amino acids. Germline loops: CDR1 MNHEY, CDR2 SMNVEV (reference sequence). CDR3 coding DNA: TGTGCCAGCAGTCCCTCCAGGGGGCCGACTAGGGAGCAGTACTTC. This gives the protein CASSPSRGPTREQYF.

This chain uses TRBV18 with TRBJ1-2; no firm D call. The CDR3 runs 14 residues. CDR1 and CDR2 from the germline V gene are KGHSH and LQKENI. Deletions cut 0 bases from V and 2 bases from J, with 7 bases between. The CDR3 DNA sequence: TGTGCCAGCTCACCACCGAGCAGAAACTATGGCTACACCTTC. Its protein product is CASSPPSRNYGYTF.

The chain has TRBV5-1 and TRBJ2-3; D is possibly TRBD1 (6 bases). Germline CDR1 reads SGHRS; CDR2 reads YFSETQ. The V end was cut by 0 bases, the J end by 0 bases, with 23 bases between. This CDR3 is built from 20 residues. CDR3 residues: CASSLAPGSRGQPSTDTQYF. As DNA, the CDR3 is TGCGCCAGCAGCTTGGCCCCAGGGAGCAGGGGACAACCTAGCACAGATACGCAGTATTTT.

The rearrangement uses TRBV6-6 and TRBJ1-2; no definite D call. The CDR3 runs 13 residues. V was cut by 6 bases and J by 1 base, with 9 bases left in between. The germline V gene encodes CDR1 MNHNY and CDR2 SVGAGI (reference sequence). The CDR3 sequence is CASSARYNYGYTF. In nucleotides, the CDR3 is TGTGCCAGCAGCGCACGGTATAACTATGGCTACACCTTC.

The gene calls are TRBV7-8 and TRBJ2-5, with unresolved D. The germline CDR1 and CDR2 sequences are SGHVS and FQNEAQ. The CDR3 is 11 residues long. Trimming took off 3 bases at V and 4 bases at J, with 3 bases between the two ends. CDR3 coding DNA: TGTGCCAGCAGCTTTTCAGAGACCCAGTACTTC. Translation: CASSFSETQYF. Drawing the rest from reference TRBV7-8 and TRBJ2-5, the complete variable domain is GAGVSQSPRYKVAKRGQDVALRCDPISGHVSLFWYQQALGQGPEFLTYFQNEAQLDKSGLPSDRFFAERPEGSVSTLKIQRTQQEDSAVYLCASSFSETQYFGPGTRLLVL.

V gene TRBV5-5 combines with J gene TRBJ1-6, with D hard to call. This CDR3 is built from 15 residues. The ends were cut back, 1 base at V and 4 bases at J, with 9 bases in the middle. Looked up from germline, CDR1 is SGHKS and CDR2 is YYEKEE (reference sequence). The CDR3 protein is CASSLNSRYNSPLHF. The CDR3 coding sequence is TGTGCCAGCAGCTTGAACAGTCGGTATAATTCACCCCTCCACTTT.

The chain employs TRBV19 and TRBJ1-1; D is perhaps TRBD1 (5 bases). There are 14 residues in the CDR3. Trimming pared 3 bases from V and 4 bases from J, leaving 12 bases between. Looked up from germline, CDR1 is LNHDA and CDR2 is SQIVND (reference sequence). CDR3 sequence: CASSIYRRGTEAFF. The CDR3 nucleotides are TGTGCCAGTAGTATTTACAGAAGGGGCACTGAAGCTTTCTTT.

The chain links TRBV2 to TRBJ2-5, with D unclear. With 5 bases removed from V and 1 base from J, the gap between germline ends came to 17 bases. Germline assignment: CDR1 SNHLY and CDR2 FYNNEI. The CDR3 has 16 amino acids. The CDR3 nucleotides read TGTGCCAGCAGTTTCGGTCTTGCGCGTTCCCAAGAGACCCAGTACTTC. It codes for CASSFGLARSQETQYF.

The genes are TRBV2 and TRBJ2-1; 7 nucleotides agree with TRBD2. This CDR3 spans 13 amino acids. Germline V gene lookup returns CDR1 SNHLY and CDR2 FYNNEI. The ends lost 4 bases at V and 15 bases at J; junction bases unmatched: 12. In DNA form, the CDR3 reads TGTGCCAGCAGTGTTCTGGCGGGAGCCCTCTTGTTCTTC. Translating gives CASSVLAGALLFF.

The rearrangement uses TRBV5-5 and TRBJ2-7; D unclear. The CDR3 sequence is 12 residues long. Trimming took off 2 bases at V and 5 bases at J, with 8 bases between the two ends. Germline loops: CDR1 SGHKS, CDR2 YYEKEE (reference sequence). CDR3 residues: CASSLRLDEQYF. In DNA, the CDR3 is TGTGCCAGCAGCTTAAGGCTTGACGAGCAGTACTTC.

In its sample, this clone was seen once. V is TRBV5-4 and J is TRBJ2-1; perhaps TRBD2 as D (5 bases). Trimming removed 3 bases at V and 9 bases at J, with 22 bases between. CDR1 and CDR2 (germline): SGHNT, YYREEE (reference sequence). CDR3 length: 16 amino acids. CDR3 in amino acids: CASSWVGSRYGGEQFF. The CDR3 region has the DNA TGTGCCAGCAGCTGGGTTGGGAGCCGCTACGGCGGTGAGCAGTTCTTC.

The chain links TRBV19 to TRBJ1-2, with D possibly TRBD1 on 5 matching bases. Germline assignment: CDR1 LNHDA and CDR2 SQIVND (reference sequence). The V end was cut by 5 bases, the J end by 0 bases, with 10 bases between. This CDR3 is 14 amino acids long. The CDR3 bases are TGTGCCAGTAGTCGCAGGGACGCTAACTATGGCTACACCTTC. Protein sequence: CASSRRDANYGYTF.

The V call is TRBV7-9, the J call TRBJ2-5, with a weak D call TRBD1 (5 bases). The CDR3 loop spans 12 amino acids. V lost 6 bases and J 2 bases, leaving 7 bases between the germline ends. The germline CDR1 and CDR2 sequences are SEHNR and FQNEAQ (reference sequence). CDR3 in DNA: TGTGCCAGCAGAAAGGGGCAAGAGACCCAGTACTTC. This encodes CASRKGQETQYF.

The V and J genes are TRBV28 and TRBJ1-4, with TRBD1 as a possible D gene (5 bases). Looked up from germline, CDR1 is MDHEN and CDR2 is SYDVKM. The V end lost 6 bases, the J end lost 3 bases, and 17 bases lay between the germline ends. The CDR3 runs 16 residues. CDR3 bases: TGTGCCAGCAGCCCGGGGGGTTTATGGGCTAATGAAAAACTGTTTTTT. It specifies CASSPGGLWANEKLFF. The full variable domain, rest sourced from reference TRBV28 and TRBJ1-4, is DVKVTQSSRYLVKRTGEKVFLECVQDMDHENMFWYRQDPGLGLRLIYFSYDVKMKEKGDIPEGYSVSREKKERFSLILESASTNQTSMYLCASSPGGLWANEKLFFGSGTQLSVL.

This chain links TRBV29-1 with TRBJ2-1; 8 bases are a match to TRBD2. The V gene end was trimmed by 3 bases and the J gene end by 4 bases; junction bases not matched to a gene: 5. The CDR3 extends over 14 amino acids. Germline CDR1 reads SQVTM; CDR2 reads ANQGSEA. The CDR3 DNA is TGCAGCGTTGAGTTTACTAGCGGTTACAATGAGCAGTTCTTC. It codes for CSVEFTSGYNEQFF.